This TCR beta chain was recorded in a study of control samples from healthy donors and cancer patients (dated by TCRdb to about 2020). The protocol used for the library was the immunoSEQ multiplex PCR assay. The table was pulled from immuneACCESS by TCRdb, which kept in-frame rearrangements only. Such tables lose some clones; where checked, under half of the loss comes from unresolved V genes, and the rest has no known cause. The sample table lists about 120,000 clones, around 87% of them with a count of one. The top ten constitute 2.9% of the sample. The CDR3 runs 12 residues from the cysteine to the phenylalanine. Only the CDR3 DNA stays, 36 bases, in frame from base 1. Based on the germline V gene, the CDR1 and CDR2 sequences are SGHTA and FQGNSA. Trimming takes 1 base from V and 3 bases from J, and the germline ends sit 3 bases apart. Details on this clone: Its antigen is unknown. Base qualities are not provided; no much larger clone lies one nucleotide away. Other DNA sequences within the sample encode an identical CDR3.

The sequence derives from a man aged 55 to 70 in good health. The sequenced material came from blood. The V and J genes are TRBV7-2 and TRBJ1-2, with the D gene not confidently named. The nucleotide sequence is given as TGTGCCAGCAGCTTAGACCACTATGGCTACACCTTC. Its protein product is CASSLDHYGYTF.